There are a few counts of the clone carrying this T cell receptor beta chain. MiXCR, applied by TCRdb to the 5' RACE reads, yields one record per CDR3 protein. The data contain under 300,000 distinct CDR3 sequences, about a sixth of them singletons. This sample is part of a study of CD8 T cells in ankylosing spondylitis. Material for sequencing was blood, either unsorted or a sorted T cell fraction (not recorded which). The TCR originated in a male donor with ankylosing spondylitis or in good health (not recorded which).

CDR3 loop: CASSLRDPGLYEQYF. In DNA form, the CDR3 reads TGTGCCAGCAGCCTCCGGGACCCAGGGCTATACGAGCAGTACTTC. This sequence joins TRBV12-3 or TRBV12-4 and TRBJ2-7; D tentatively reads TRBD1 or TRBD2 (5 bases each). The CDR3 contains 15 residues. V was cut by 6 bases and J by 4 bases, with 19 bases left in between.